What follows are 21 T cell receptor beta chains derived from one specimen sequenced in a study of blood T cell repertoires in COVID-19. The table came from immunoSEQ multiplex PCR; TCRdb's copy has only in-frame clones and leaves some out. This sample has more than 250,000 clones; approximately 78% occur once, and the top ten carry 5%. Sequenced: PBMCs or T cells enriched from blood (not recorded which). These receptors came from a man aged 40-49 years who had been exposed to COVID-19.

The chain links TRBV18 to TRBJ1-6; maybe TRBD1 (6 bases). V was cut by 3 bases and J by 7 bases, with 10 bases left in between. CDR3 length: 14 residues. Per the germline V gene, CDR1 is KGHSH and CDR2 is LQKENI. This CDR3 reads CASSPDSSNSPLHF. DNA for the CDR3: TGTGCCAGCTCACCGGACAGCAGCAATTCACCCCTCCACTTT.

The gene calls are TRBV5-5 and TRBJ1-1; D call uncertain. The V gene's germline CDR1 is SGHKS and CDR2 YYEKEE (reference sequence). Trimming stripped 1 base from V and 3 bases from J, with 7 bases between. This CDR3 is 13 amino acids long. CDR3 residues: CASSLLPDTEAFF. CDR3 in DNA: TGTGCCAGCAGCTTGCTACCGGACACTGAAGCTTTCTTT.

This chain's CDR3 is CASSDPTGLDEQFF. In nucleotides, the CDR3 is TGTGCCAGCAGTGATCCGACAGGGTTGGATGAGCAGTTCTTC. This chain uses TRBV2 with TRBJ2-1, with TRBD1 identical over 7 bases. The CDR3 consists of 14 residues. Germline CDR1 is SNHLY and CDR2 is FYNNEI. V shed 3 bases, J shed 8 bases, and the junction held 7 bases outside the gene matches.

V gene TRBV12-5 combines with J gene TRBJ1-2; 9 nucleotides match TRBD1. This CDR3 contains 15 residues. Germline CDR1 reads LGHNT; CDR2 reads FRNRAP. V lost 7 bases, J lost 5 bases, and 11 bases stayed unmatched. CDR3 amino acids: CASANVQGAIYGYTF. CDR3 DNA: TGTGCTAGTGCCAATGTACAGGGGGCGATTTATGGCTACACCTTC.

This clone was detected only a few times. J is TRBJ2-5 and V is TRBV6-5; D may be TRBD1 (5 bases). CDR1 is MNHEY, CDR2 SVGAGI, per germline. This CDR3 is built from 10 residues. V shed 10 bases and J shed 5 bases, with 8 bases lying between them. The CDR3 region has the DNA TGTGCCACCAACAGGGAGACCCAGTACTTC. Residues: CATNRETQYF.

The V gene is TRBV9, the J gene TRBJ2-1; tentative D call: TRBD1 (7 bases). Germline CDR1 SGDLS, CDR2 YYNGEE. The V and J ends lost 4 bases and 7 bases respectively, with 21 bases between them. This CDR3 is built from 16 residues. The CDR3 DNA follows: TGTGCCAGCAGCTCCAGTGGAGGGGGCTTTCAAAATGAGCAGTTCTTC. Its translation: CASSSSGGGFQNEQFF.

The chain recombines TRBV13 with TRBJ2-2; 12 nucleotides match TRBD2. The CDR3 is 19 amino acids. V shed 3 bases and J 3 bases; nucleotides not matched to a gene: 11. Germline V gene lookup returns CDR1 PRHDT and CDR2 FYEKMQ (reference sequence). As DNA, the CDR3 is TGTGCCAGCAGCTTGCAAGCTAGCGGGAGGGCCTGGGACACCGGGGAGCTGTTTTTT. Translating it yields CASSLQASGRAWDTGELFF.

V gene TRBV5-1 combines with J gene TRBJ2-7; D not resolved. The V and J ends lost 0 bases and 3 bases respectively, with 13 bases between them. There are 15 residues in the CDR3. Germline values: CDR1 SGHRS, CDR2 YFSETQ. The CDR3 DNA reads TGCGCCAGCAGCTTGGGTTCTGGCAGAAGCTACGAGCAGTACTTC. It is translated as CASSLGSGRSYEQYF. The variable domain in full, with the rest retrieved from reference TRBV5-1 and TRBJ2-7, is KAGVTQTPRYLIKTRGQQVTLSCSPISGHRSVSWYQQTPGQGLQFLFEYFSETQRNKGNFPGRFSGRQFSNSRSEMNVSTLELGDSALYLCASSLGSGRSYEQYFGPGTRLTVT.

The chain couples TRBV15 to TRBJ2-2; 9 bases line up with TRBD2. This CDR3 is built from 17 residues. J was trimmed by 7 bases and V by 0 bases; bases with no gene match: 9. Germline V CDR1 and CDR2: LNHNV, YYDKDF (reference sequence). CDR3 bases: TGTGCCACCAGCAGAGAGGTGGCTGCGGGAGGGGTCGGGGAGCTGTTTTTT. The encoded protein is CATSREVAAGGVGELFF.

This sequence joins TRBV5-4 and TRBJ1-2, with 10 bases that match TRBD1. Germline CDR1 and CDR2: SGHNT and YYREEE (reference sequence). With 4 bases clipped from V and 12 bases from J, the junction kept 15 bases outside the gene matches. This CDR3 has 15 residues. CDR3 coding DNA: TGTGCCAGCAGCGGTCCGGGGGGACAGGGGAAAATTCACACCTTC. Translating gives CASSGPGGQGKIHTF.

This sequence joins TRBV27 and TRBJ2-6; D is undetermined. Trimming removed 7 bases at V and 0 bases at J, with 13 bases between. The CDR3 runs to 16 residues. CDR1 and CDR2 from the germline V gene are MNHEY and SMNVEV (reference sequence). CDR3 in DNA: TGTGCCAGCACTTCAAGCGAGAGCTCTGGGGCCAACGTCCTGACTTTC. Its translation: CASTSSESSGANVLTF.

This clone was recorded once. The V call is TRBV19, the J call TRBJ1-1; D not resolved. Trimming shortened V by 5 bases and J by 5 bases, and 9 bases separated the two germline ends. Per the germline V gene, CDR1 is LNHDA and CDR2 is SQIVND (reference sequence). The CDR3 runs to 12 residues. The CDR3: CASSLGRTEAFF. Here the CDR3 DNA reads TGTGCCAGTAGTTTAGGGAGGACTGAAGCTTTCTTT. Full variable domain (rest looked up from reference TRBV19 and TRBJ1-1): DGGITQSPKYLFRKEGQNVTLSCEQNLNHDAMYWYRQDPGQGLRLIYYSQIVNDFQKGDIAEGYSVSREKKESFPLTVTSAQKNPTAFYLCASSLGRTEAFFGQGTRLTVV.

V usage is TRBV19 and J usage is TRBJ1-4; D perhaps matches TRBD1 (5 bases). Germline loops: CDR1 LNHDA, CDR2 SQIVND (reference sequence). This CDR3 comprises 15 residues. With 3 bases removed from V and 2 bases from J, the gap between germline ends came to 10 bases. DNA for the CDR3: TGTGCCAGTAGTATTTCCAGGGTGACTAATGAAAAACTGTTTTTT. Its protein is CASSISRVTNEKLFF.

The V gene is TRBV20-1, the J gene TRBJ1-1; TRBD1 might be the D (6 bases). Germline V gene data show CDR1 as DFQATT and CDR2 as SNEGSKA (reference sequence). The CDR3 extends over 11 amino acids. CDR3 nucleotides: TGCAGCACCCGGACAGACAATGAAGCTTTCTTT. It is translated as CSTRTDNEAFF.

The chain carries TRBV12-3 or TRBV12-4 and TRBJ1-2, with 9 bases matching TRBD1. The CDR3 runs to 13 residues. Trimming removed 8 bases from V and 6 bases from J; junction bases left unmatched: 7. CDR3 nucleotide sequence: TGTGCCAGCGGTCCGGGACAGGGACATGGCTACACCTTC. The encoded protein is CASGPGQGHGYTF.

The chain couples TRBV6-5 to TRBJ2-7; TRBD2 might be the D (6 bases). The CDR3 is 12 amino acids. V lost 2 bases to trimming and J lost 5 bases, with 7 bases between them. CDR1 and CDR2 from the germline V gene are MNHEY and SVGAGI. In DNA, the CDR3 is TGTGCCAGCAGTTACGCGGGAAACGAGCAGTACTTC. It translates to CASSYAGNEQYF.

The gene calls are TRBV3-1 (or the pseudogene TRBV3-2) and TRBJ2-3; D may be TRBD1 (5 bases). The length of the CDR3 is 16 residues. Germline CDR1 and CDR2: LGHDT and YNNKEL (reference sequence). The germline V and J ends were trimmed by 2 bases and 2 bases, with 14 bases remaining between them. DNA for the CDR3: TGTGCCAGCAGCCAAACAGGAGCTACTGCCACAGATACGCAGTATTTT. It translates to CASSQTGATATDTQYF.

The chain links TRBV25-1 to TRBJ1-6; a possible D gene is TRBD1 (6 bases). The CDR3 extends over 14 amino acids. Germline lookup yields CDR1 MGHDK and CDR2 SYGVNS. Trimming took 6 bases from V and 6 from J, leaving 12 bases between them. CDR3 sequence: CASSQTGVNSPLHF. CDR3 in DNA: TGTGCCAGCAGCCAGACAGGCGTTAATTCACCCCTCCACTTT.

The gene calls are TRBV7-9 and TRBJ2-7, with D perhaps TRBD1 (5 bases). Trimming cost V 5 bases and J 3 bases, with 11 bases left between them. This CDR3 region has 13 residues. Germline CDR1 and CDR2: SEHNR and FQNEAQ (reference sequence). The CDR3 loop reads CASSPRQFYEQYF. CDR3 nucleotides: TGTGCCAGCAGCCCGCGACAGTTCTACGAGCAGTACTTC.

V usage is TRBV6-5 and J usage is TRBJ2-3; D remains unclear. With 7 bases removed from V and 6 bases from J, the gap between germline ends came to 8 bases. The CDR3 extends over 11 amino acids. Germline-derived CDR1 and CDR2 are MNHEY and SVGAGI. For the CDR3, the DNA is TGTGCCAGCACAGTGTCCGATACGCAGTATTTT. Its protein is CASTVSDTQYF.

The chain uses TRBV12-2 and TRBJ2-1; the D segment call TRBD2 is taken from the table without a DNA check. TRBV12-2 is classified as a pseudogene. This CDR3 has 16 residues. The CDR3 region has the DNA TGTGCAAGCCTCTCGGGCGAGCGGGAGTTTCTTGGTGAGCAGTTCTTC. This encodes CASLSGEREFLGEQFF.